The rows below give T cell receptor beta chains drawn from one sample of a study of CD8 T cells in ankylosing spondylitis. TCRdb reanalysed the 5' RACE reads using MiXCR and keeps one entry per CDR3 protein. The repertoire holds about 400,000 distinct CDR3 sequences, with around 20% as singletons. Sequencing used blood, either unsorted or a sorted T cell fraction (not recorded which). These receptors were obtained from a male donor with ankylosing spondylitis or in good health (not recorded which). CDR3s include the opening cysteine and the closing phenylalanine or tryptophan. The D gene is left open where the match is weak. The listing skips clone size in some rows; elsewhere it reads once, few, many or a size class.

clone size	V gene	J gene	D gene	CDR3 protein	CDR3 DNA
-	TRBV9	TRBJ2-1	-	CASSVGGSHEQFF	TGTGCCAGCAGCGTGGGGGGCTCCCATGAGCAGTTCTTC
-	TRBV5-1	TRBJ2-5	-	CARPWQETQYF	TGCGCCCGCCCATGGCAAGAGACCCAGTACTTC
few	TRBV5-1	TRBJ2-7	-	CASSLFGQGAYEQYF	TGCGCCAGCAGCTTATTTGGCCAGGGAGCCTACGAGCAGTACTTC
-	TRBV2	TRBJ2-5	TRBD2	CASKGAMREGETQYF	TGTGCCAGCAAAGGAGCTATGAGGGAGGGGGAGACCCAGTACTTC
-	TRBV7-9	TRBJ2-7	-	CASSSPPLGNPTEQYF	TGTGCCAGCAGCTCCCCCCCTCTGGGTAATCCTACGGAGCAGTACTTC
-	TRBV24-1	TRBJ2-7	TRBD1	CATSEHRGSEQYF	TGTGCCACCAGTGAGCACAGGGGGTCCGAGCAGTACTTC
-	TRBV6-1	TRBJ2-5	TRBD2	CASRFSGGETQYF	TGTGCCAGCAGATTCAGCGGGGGAGAGACCCAGTACTTC
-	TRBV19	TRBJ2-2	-	CASEGGRGTGELFF	TGTGCCAGCGAAGGGGGTAGGGGCACCGGGGAGCTGTTTTTT
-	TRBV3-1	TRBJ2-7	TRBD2	CASSPRRFRGGRVSEQYF	TGTGCCAGCAGTCCCAGGAGATTTCGGGGGGGCCGGGTTAGCGAGCAGTACTTC
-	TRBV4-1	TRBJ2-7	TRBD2	CASSQASGGSYEQYF	TGCGCCAGCAGCCAGGCTAGCGGTGGCTCCTACGAGCAGTACTTC
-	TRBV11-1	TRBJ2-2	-	CASSPPPVTDFKTGELFF	TGTGCCAGCAGCCCCCCTCCCGTGACAGACTTCAAGACCGGGGAGCTGTTTTTT
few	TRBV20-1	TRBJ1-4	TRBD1	CSARDRSEKLFF	TGCAGTGCTCGGGACAGGAGCGAAAAACTGTTTTTT
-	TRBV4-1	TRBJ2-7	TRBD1	CASSPTGLSYEQYF	TGCGCCAGCAGCCCGACAGGGCTCTCCTACGAGCAGTACTTC
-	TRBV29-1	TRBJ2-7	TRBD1	CSVAGTEYEQYF	TGCAGCGTGGCCGGGACAGAATACGAGCAGTACTTC
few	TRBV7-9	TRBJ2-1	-	CASSLASPPEQFF	TGTGCCAGCAGCTTGGCTAGCCCCCCAGAGCAGTTCTTC
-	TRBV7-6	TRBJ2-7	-	CASSSTGRPEYF	TGTGCCAGCAGTTCAACTGGACGTCCGGAGTACTTC
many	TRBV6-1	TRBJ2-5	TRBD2	CASSEGGLAAQETQYF	TGTGCCAGCAGTGAGGGAGGACTAGCGGCCCAAGAGACCCAGTACTTC
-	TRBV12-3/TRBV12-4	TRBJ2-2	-	CASSHHRTTGELFF	TGTGCCAGCAGTCACCACAGGACCACCGGGGAGCTGTTTTTT
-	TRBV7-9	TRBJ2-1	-	CASVRAPKNEQFF	TGTGCCAGCGTCCGGGCTCCCAAAAATGAGCAGTTCTTC
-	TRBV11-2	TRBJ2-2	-	CASRHPIANTGELFF	TGTGCCAGCAGACACCCCATAGCGAACACCGGGGAGCTGTTTTTT
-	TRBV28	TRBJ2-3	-	CASSSTMADTQYF	TGTGCCAGCAGTTCTACTATGGCAGATACGCAGTATTTT
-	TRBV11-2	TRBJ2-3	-	CASSLDPPLPQYF	TGTGCCAGCAGCCTCGATCCCCCCCTTCCGCAGTATTTT
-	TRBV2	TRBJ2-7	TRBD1	CASSHGWDRGSYEQYF	TGTGCCAGCAGCCACGGTTGGGACAGGGGATCCTACGAGCAGTACTTC
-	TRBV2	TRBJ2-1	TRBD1	CASSELDRGYYNEQFF	TGTGCCAGCAGTGAACTGGACAGGGGGTACTACAATGAGCAGTTCTTC
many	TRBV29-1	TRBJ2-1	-	CSVVTGHYNEQFF	TGCAGCGTTGTGACGGGACATTACAATGAGCAGTTCTTC
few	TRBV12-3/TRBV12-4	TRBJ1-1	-	CASSNDPNEAFF	TGTGCCAGCAGCAATGACCCGAATGAAGCTTTCTTT
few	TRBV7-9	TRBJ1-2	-	CASSLRSPNYGYTF	TGTGCCAGCAGCTTACGGTCCCCGAACTATGGCTACACCTTC
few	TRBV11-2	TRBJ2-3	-	CASGYGFTDTQYF	TGTGCCAGCGGGTACGGATTCACAGATACGCAGTATTTT
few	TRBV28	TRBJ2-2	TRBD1	CASRETGGAGGELFF	TGTGCCAGCAGGGAGACAGGGGGCGCGGGCGGGGAGCTGTTTTTT
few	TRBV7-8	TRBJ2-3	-	CASRPRGRDTQYF	TGTGCCAGCAGACCCCGGGGGCGAGATACGCAGTATTTT
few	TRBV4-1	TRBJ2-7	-	CASSQEGFRESYEQYF	TGCGCTAGCAGCCAAGAAGGCTTCCGGGAATCTTACGAGCAGTACTTC
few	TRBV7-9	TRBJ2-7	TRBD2	CASKTSGEDYEQYF	TGTGCCAGCAAAACTAGCGGGGAAGACTACGAGCAGTACTTC
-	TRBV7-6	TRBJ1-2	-	CASSLAAGGSYGYTF	TGTGCCAGCAGCTTAGCAGCGGGAGGGAGCTATGGCTACACCTTC
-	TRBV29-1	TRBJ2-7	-	CSVVWTNYEQYF	TGCAGCGTTGTCTGGACCAACTACGAGCAGTACTTC
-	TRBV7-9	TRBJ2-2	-	CASSRGLSGELFF	TGTGCCAGCAGCCGCGGATTGAGCGGGGAGCTGTTTTTT
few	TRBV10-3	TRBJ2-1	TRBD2	CAIRVAGATYNEQFF	TGTGCCATCAGGGTAGCGGGGGCTACCTACAATGAGCAGTTCTTC
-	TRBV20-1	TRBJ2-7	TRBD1	CSAPPRDRGYEQYF	TGCAGTGCTCCCCCCCGGGACAGGGGCTACGAGCAGTACTTC
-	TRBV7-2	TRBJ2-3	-	CASSFRPTMADTQYF	TGTGCCAGCAGCTTTCGGCCCACCATGGCAGATACGCAGTATTTT
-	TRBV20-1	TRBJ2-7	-	CSARPAWQGSYEQYF	TGCAGTGCTAGACCCGCCTGGCAGGGGTCCTACGAGCAGTACTTC
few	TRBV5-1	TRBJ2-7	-	CASSLVDSEQYF	TGCGCCAGCAGCTTGGTAGATTCCGAGCAGTACTTC
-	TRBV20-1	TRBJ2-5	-	CSARDLGGQETQYF	TGCAGTGCTAGAGATCTTGGCGGTCAAGAGACCCAGTACTTC
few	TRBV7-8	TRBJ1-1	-	CASSDRKKRNTEAFF	TGTGCCAGCAGCGATCGGAAGAAACGAAACACTGAAGCTTTCTTT